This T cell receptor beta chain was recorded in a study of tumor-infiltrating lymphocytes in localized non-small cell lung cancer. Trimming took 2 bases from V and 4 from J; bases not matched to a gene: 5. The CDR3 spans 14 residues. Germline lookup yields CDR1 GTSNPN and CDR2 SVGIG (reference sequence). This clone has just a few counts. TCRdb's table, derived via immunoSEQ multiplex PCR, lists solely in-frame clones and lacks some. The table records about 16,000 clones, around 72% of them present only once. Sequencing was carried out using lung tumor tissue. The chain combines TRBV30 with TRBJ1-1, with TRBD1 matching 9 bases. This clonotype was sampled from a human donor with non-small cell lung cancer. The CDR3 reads CAWSSTTGGTEAFF. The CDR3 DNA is TGTGCCTGGAGTTCCACGACAGGGGGCACTGAAGCTTTCTTT.